This TCR beta chain was recorded in a study of T cells in Graves' hyperthyroidism and ophthalmopathy (dated by TCRdb to between 2019 and 2020). Background on the whole study: Peripheral blood samples were taken at initial diagnosis, before any treatment was given. To identify TCR V-J signatures that set the groups apart, the researchers used a discovery cohort of more than 95 patients, made up of 43 with Graves' ophthalmopathy and some 56 with stable Graves' hyperthyroidism. Whether ophthalmopathy could be predicted prospectively was tested in an independent validation cohort made up of under 20 hyperthyroidism patients plus 17 patients who later progressed to ophthalmopathy. For training and testing, the approximately 97 patients in the discovery cohort were randomly divided in a 7:3 ratio. In about 6 Graves' hyperthyroidism patients, the study also compared T-cell repertoires from thyroid tissue with T-cell repertoires from blood. After sampling, hyperthyroidism patients received methimazole starting at 30 mg daily, and ophthalmopathy patients received high-dose intravenous methylprednisolone. According to the paper, TCR Vbeta CDR3 sequencing was carried out on 120 to 150 peripheral blood samples, which came from under 50 ophthalmopathy, under 80 hyperthyroidism and about 17 progressor patients.

The study at large found these results: No statistical method was used to set the sample size in advance, and investigators knew the group allocation. During validation, the model predicted progression to ophthalmopathy a median of about 6.3 months ahead of onset, with around 70% sensitivity and roughly 75% specificity. Blood samples also contained most of the expanded thyroid clonotypes (frequency above 0.001), which suggests that blood repertoires may reflect thyroid immune responses. A 13 V-J signature model separated ophthalmopathy from stable hyperthyroidism, with approximately 86% sensitivity and 81.08% specificity in cross-validation and 80%/75% in testing.

TCR beta CDR3 regions were amplified from RNA transcripts. The first round of RT-PCR for the TCR CDR3 was performed with the HTBI primer set and the Qiagen OneStep RT-PCR kit. A second multiplex PCR round built the libraries, followed by size selection and purification. Libraries were sequenced paired-end with 100 bp reads on an Illumina HiSeq2000. As for how the authors treated the data: SOAPnuke was used to process the raw data, with reads discarded if the reads contained adapters or uncalled bases, had a mean Phred below 15, or lacked an exact constant-primer or identifier match. High-quality paired reads were merged with COPE v1.2.5, and unique nucleotide sequences were defined as clonotypes. MiTCR v1.1 was used to align the clonotypes against IMGT TRBV, TRBD and TRBJ reference segments. Only V-J combinations with frequency above 0.0001, covering 99% to 99.2% of repertoires, were analysed. A TCS score was defined as the ratio between F50 (clonal expansion) and ExV (chaos), using BLOSUM62-based TCRdist between CDR3 peptides within each V-J. Welch's t-statistics and random forest reduced 450 to 600 V-J features to roughly 13, which were used in a naive Bayes classifier (R e1071). TCRdb reanalyzed the raw reads on its own, using fastp at Q25 for trimming and MiXCR for clone calling, and kept in-frame beta chains. A single entry per CDR3 protein holds the most common genes and DNA from its merged rows. TCRdb, not the original authors, processed these V and J calls. Across this sample there are about 270,000 distinct CDR3 sequences, with approximately 23% seen only once. The ten largest clones capture roughly 35% of the sample.

Per the germline V gene, SGHAT is the CDR1 and FQNNGV is the CDR2. V is cut by 3 bases and J by 4 bases, and the space between the germline ends is 12 bases. Counted from cysteine to phenylalanine, this CDR3 has 15 amino acids. Of the read, only the CDR3 DNA is kept; its 45 bases are in frame from base 1. Ophthalmopathy patients had moderately to severely active disease, Clinical Activity Score of at least 3, NOSPECS grade of at least 4, and duration under 3 months. Any patient with an uncontrolled infection, another autoimmune disease, pregnancy or lactation was excluded. Clinical symptoms, serum thyroxine and TRAb, thyroid ultrasound, and orbital computed tomography formed the basis for the diagnoses. PBMCs were separated from roughly 9.6 ml of fresh peripheral blood using Ficoll-Paque density gradient centrifugation. Trizol reagent was used to extract total RNA, and RNA quality was then checked on an Agilent 2100 Bioanalyzer.

This clonotype was picked up one time. Its antigen is still unknown. The record has no base qualities; no much larger clone is one base away. A single read counts as weak evidence. This sequence uses TRBV11-2 and TRBJ2-2; the best D guess is TRBD1, with 5 bases matching. Sequencing input: blood. The clonotype was recovered from a woman aged 40-49 years with Graves' ophthalmopathy. DNA sequence: TGTGCCAGCAGCTTCCGGAGAGACAGCACCGGGGAGCTGTTTTTT. Its coded protein is CASSFRRDSTGELFF.